These T cell receptor beta chains were read from a single sample in a study of regulatory T cells in long-lasting Graves disease. In TCRdb, the multiplex PCR reads were re-called with MiXCR into one record per CDR3 protein. The sample yields 360,000 or so distinct CDR3 sequences, roughly 24% seen once. The material was peripheral blood mononuclear cells (PBMCs), obtained when the disease was refractory, from a patient treated with antithyroid drugs. These TCRs come from a middle-aged woman with Graves disease. The CDR3 runs from the conserved cysteine through the conserved F or W. D genes are given only for firm matches. Expanded clones get a size class; other rows say once, few or many, or leave the size out.

CDR3,DNA,size,D,V,J
CSARPILPYEQYF,TGCAGTGCTAGACCGATTTTACCCTACGAGCAGTACTTC,few,NA,TRBV20-1,TRBJ2-7
CSATDRANEKLFF,TGCAGTGCCACCGACAGAGCTAATGAAAAACTGTTTTTT,few,NA,TRBV20-1,TRBJ1-4
CASSIRREVNTEAFF,TGTGCCAGTAGTATCAGACGAGAAGTGAACACTGAAGCTTTCTTT,few,NA,TRBV19,TRBJ1-1
CASSYTPRGQETQYF,TGTGCTAGCAGTTATACGCCCAGGGGACAAGAGACCCAGTACTTC,NA,NA,TRBV7-7,TRBJ2-5
CSAHQEPSYNEQFF,TGCAGTGCGCATCAAGAACCGAGCTACAATGAGCAGTTCTTC,NA,NA,TRBV20-1,TRBJ2-1
CASRFLITGELFF,TGTGCCAGCAGGTTTCTTATCACCGGGGAGCTGTTTTTT,NA,NA,TRBV6-2/TRBV6-3,TRBJ2-2
CASSPGQERNNEQFF,TGTGCCAGCAGCCCGGGACAGGAGCGCAACAATGAGCAGTTCTTC,once,TRBD1,TRBV4-2,TRBJ2-1
CASTIGLGFHEQYF,TGTGCCAGCACCATCGGTCTGGGGTTTCACGAGCAGTACTTC,NA,NA,TRBV28,TRBJ2-7
CASPSSPNYGYTF,TGTGCCAGTCCCAGCAGCCCGAACTATGGCTACACCTTC,many,NA,TRBV6-2/TRBV6-3,TRBJ1-2
CSARRGQGQYQPQHF,TGCAGTGCCAGGAGGGGGCAGGGGCAATACCAGCCCCAGCATTTT,many,TRBD1,TRBV20-1,TRBJ1-5
CASSPFQGARGNQPQHF,TGCGCCAGCAGCCCGTTTCAGGGGGCGCGGGGTAATCAGCCCCAGCATTTT,NA,TRBD1,TRBV4-1,TRBJ1-5
CASSQLGDTQYF,TGTGCCAGCAGCCAGTTAGGAGATACGCAGTATTTT,few,NA,TRBV3-1,TRBJ2-3
CASSPPAYQETQYF,TGTGCCAGCAGCCCTCCGGCGTACCAAGAGACCCAGTACTTC,many,NA,TRBV28,TRBJ2-5
CASSAPTGENTEAFF,TGTGCCAGCAGTGCCCCGACAGGGGAAAACACTGAAGCTTTCTTT,few,TRBD1,TRBV25-1,TRBJ1-1
CASSAKGTADSYEQYF,TGTGCCAGCAGCGCCAAAGGGACCGCCGATTCCTACGAGCAGTACTTC,many,NA,TRBV7-8,TRBJ2-7
CASSPRTGDSPLHF,TGTGCCAGCAGCCCCAGGACAGGAGATTCACCCCTCCACTTT,NA,TRBD1,TRBV6-1,TRBJ1-6
CASSAPRTGRDEQYF,TGTGCCAGCAGCGCCCCCCGGACAGGGCGCGACGAGCAGTACTTC,many,TRBD1,TRBV2,TRBJ2-7
CASSASGMDEQYF,TGTGCCAGCAGCGCTAGCGGGATGGACGAGCAGTACTTC,few,TRBD2,TRBV9,TRBJ2-7
CASSPFTGNYEQYF,TGCGCCAGCAGCCCTTTTACAGGGAACTACGAGCAGTACTTC,few,NA,TRBV5-1,TRBJ2-7
CASSPGGGTEAFF,TGTGCCAGCTCACCGGGCGGCGGGACTGAAGCTTTCTTT,many,NA,TRBV28,TRBJ1-1
CASSENPGQIYEQYF,TGTGCCAGCAGTGAAAATCCGGGACAGATCTACGAGCAGTACTTC,many,TRBD1,TRBV6-1,TRBJ2-7
CASSLGGAGGELFF,TGTGCCAGCAGTTTAGGAGGGGCGGGCGGGGAGCTGTTTTTT,NA,NA,TRBV12-3/TRBV12-4,TRBJ2-2
CSARDPSGQTQYF,TGCAGTGCCCGGGACCCTTCGGGGCAGACCCAGTACTTC,few,NA,TRBV20-1,TRBJ2-5
CASPLDNEQFF,TGTGCCAGTCCTCTGGACAATGAGCAGTTCTTC,NA,NA,TRBV28,TRBJ2-1
CASSIVGDSNQPQHF,TGTGCCAGTAGTATCGTCGGCGATAGCAATCAGCCCCAGCATTTT,few,NA,TRBV19,TRBJ1-5
CASSILGANYGYTF,TGTGCCAGTAGTATTTTGGGAGCTAACTATGGCTACACCTTC,few,NA,TRBV19,TRBJ1-2
CSAPGATIGYNEQFF,TGCAGTGCCCCTGGGGCTACCATCGGTTACAATGAGCAGTTCTTC,NA,NA,TRBV20-1,TRBJ2-1
CASTDRGRALEAFF,TGTGCCAGCACCGACCGAGGGAGAGCACTTGAAGCTTTCTTT,many,NA,TRBV28,TRBJ1-1
CASSSAGGSNTGELFF,TGTGCCAGCAGTTCAGCAGGGGGATCGAACACCGGGGAGCTGTTTTTT,NA,TRBD1,TRBV27,TRBJ2-2
CASSYSVLGRGPNYGYTF,TGTGCCAGCAGTTACTCGGTTCTGGGAAGAGGCCCTAACTATGGCTACACCTTC,NA,NA,TRBV6-2/TRBV6-3,TRBJ1-2
CASSLGGISNQPQHF,TGTGCCAGCAGCCTGGGGGGCATCAGCAATCAGCCCCAGCATTTT,NA,NA,TRBV5-6,TRBJ1-5
CASSQVGASYEQYF,TGCGCCAGCAGCCAAGTGGGGGCCTCCTACGAGCAGTACTTC,few,NA,TRBV4-1,TRBJ2-7
CASSSVSPFYEQFF,TGTGCCAGCAGTTCCGTTTCCCCTTTCTATGAGCAGTTCTTC,few,NA,TRBV28,TRBJ2-1
CASSLEAVQAEAYQPQHF,TGTGCTAGCAGCTTAGAAGCAGTCCAGGCGGAGGCCTATCAGCCCCAGCATTTT,NA,NA,TRBV7-7,TRBJ1-5
CASSHPGLTDTQYF,TGTGCCAGCAGCCATCCGGGACTCACAGATACGCAGTATTTT,NA,NA,TRBV7-2,TRBJ2-3
CSARDLEEQYF,TGCAGTGCTAGAGATTTAGAGGAGCAGTACTTC,NA,NA,TRBV20-1,TRBJ2-7
CASSAGNQETQYF,TGTGCCAGCAGTGCCGGAAATCAAGAGACCCAGTACTTC,many,NA,TRBV2,TRBJ2-5
CASRWQGVETQYF,TGTGCCAGCCGCTGGCAGGGTGTGGAGACCCAGTACTTC,NA,NA,TRBV5-6,TRBJ2-5
CSVHGLAEVDTQYF,TGCAGCGTCCATGGACTAGCCGAGGTGGATACGCAGTATTTT,few,TRBD2,TRBV29-1,TRBJ2-3
CASRTLRGTVNYGYTF,TGTGCCAGCAGGACCTTAAGAGGGACGGTTAACTATGGCTACACCTTC,many,NA,TRBV28,TRBJ1-2
CAWADARNEKLFF,TGTGCCTGGGCGGACGCGAGGAATGAAAAACTGTTTTTT,NA,NA,TRBV30,TRBJ1-4